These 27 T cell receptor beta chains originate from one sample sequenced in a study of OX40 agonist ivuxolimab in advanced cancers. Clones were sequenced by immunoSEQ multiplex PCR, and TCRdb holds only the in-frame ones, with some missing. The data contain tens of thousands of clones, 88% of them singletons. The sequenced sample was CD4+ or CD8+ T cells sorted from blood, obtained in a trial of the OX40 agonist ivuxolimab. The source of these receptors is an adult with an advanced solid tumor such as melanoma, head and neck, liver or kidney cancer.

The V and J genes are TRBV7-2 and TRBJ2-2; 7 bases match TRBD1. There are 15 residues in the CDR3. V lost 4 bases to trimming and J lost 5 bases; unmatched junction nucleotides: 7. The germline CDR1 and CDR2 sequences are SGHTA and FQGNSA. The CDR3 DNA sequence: TGTGCCAGCAGCTCGAGACAGGGTTATACCGGGGAGCTGTTTTTT. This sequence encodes CASSSRQGYTGELFF.

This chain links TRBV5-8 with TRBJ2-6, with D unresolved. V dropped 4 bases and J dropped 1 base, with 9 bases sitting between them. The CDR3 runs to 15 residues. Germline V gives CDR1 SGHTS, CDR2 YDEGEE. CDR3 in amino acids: CASSPRSSGANVLTF. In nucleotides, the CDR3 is TGTGCCAGCAGCCCACGGAGTTCTGGGGCCAACGTCCTGACTTTC.

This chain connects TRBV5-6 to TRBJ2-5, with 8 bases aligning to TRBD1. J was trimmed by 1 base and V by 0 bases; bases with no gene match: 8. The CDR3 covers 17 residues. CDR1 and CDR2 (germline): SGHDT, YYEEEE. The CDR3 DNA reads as TGTGCCAGCAGCTTGGGGCCGTTCGGGACAGGCCAAGAGACCCAGTACTTC. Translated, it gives CASSLGPFGTGQETQYF.

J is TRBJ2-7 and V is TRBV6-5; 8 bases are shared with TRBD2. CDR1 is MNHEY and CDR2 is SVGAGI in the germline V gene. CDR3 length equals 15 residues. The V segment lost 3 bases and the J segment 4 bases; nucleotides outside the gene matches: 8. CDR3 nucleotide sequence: TGTGCCAGCAGTTATTCAGGGACTAGTTGGTACGAGCAGTACTTC. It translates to CASSYSGTSWYEQYF.

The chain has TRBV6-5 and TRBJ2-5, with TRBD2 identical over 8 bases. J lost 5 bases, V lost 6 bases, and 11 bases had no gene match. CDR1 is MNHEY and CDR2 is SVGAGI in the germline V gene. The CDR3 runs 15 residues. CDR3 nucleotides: TGTGCCAGCAGCCAAAGCGGGAGTGGGGGGGAGACCCAGTACTTC. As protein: CASSQSGSGGETQYF.

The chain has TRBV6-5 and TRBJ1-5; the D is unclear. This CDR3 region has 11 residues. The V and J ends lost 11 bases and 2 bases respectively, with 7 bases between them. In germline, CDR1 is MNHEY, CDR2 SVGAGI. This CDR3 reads CAVGGNQPQHF. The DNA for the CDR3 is TGTGCCGTAGGCGGCAATCAGCCCCAGCATTTT.

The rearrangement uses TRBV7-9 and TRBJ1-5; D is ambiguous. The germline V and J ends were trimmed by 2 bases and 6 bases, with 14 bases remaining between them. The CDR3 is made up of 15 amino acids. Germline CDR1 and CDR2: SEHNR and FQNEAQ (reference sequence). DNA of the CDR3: TGTGCCAGCAGCTTATGGTCGGCCCAGCCTCAGCCCCAGCATTTT. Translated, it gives CASSLWSAQPQPQHF.

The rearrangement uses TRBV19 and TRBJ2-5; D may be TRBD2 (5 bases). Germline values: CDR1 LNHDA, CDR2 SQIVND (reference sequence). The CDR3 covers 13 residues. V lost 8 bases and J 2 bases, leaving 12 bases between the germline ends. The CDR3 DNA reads TGTGCCAGTGGAGGACGCGTACAAGAGACCCAGTACTTC. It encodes CASGGRVQETQYF.

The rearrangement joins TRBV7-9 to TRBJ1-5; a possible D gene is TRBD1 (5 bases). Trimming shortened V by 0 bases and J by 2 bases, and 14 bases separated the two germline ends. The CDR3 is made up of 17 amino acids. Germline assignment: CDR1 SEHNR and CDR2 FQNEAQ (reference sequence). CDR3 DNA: TGTGCCAGCAGCTTAGCCCCAGGTACGGGGGGCAATCAGCCCCAGCATTTT. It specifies CASSLAPGTGGNQPQHF.

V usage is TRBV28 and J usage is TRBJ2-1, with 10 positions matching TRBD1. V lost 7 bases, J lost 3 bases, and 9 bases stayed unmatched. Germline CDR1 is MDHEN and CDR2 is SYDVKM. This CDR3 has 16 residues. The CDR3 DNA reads TGTGCCAGCACTCTCCTGGACAGGGGGAACTACAATGAGCAGTTCTTC. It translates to CASTLLDRGNYNEQFF.

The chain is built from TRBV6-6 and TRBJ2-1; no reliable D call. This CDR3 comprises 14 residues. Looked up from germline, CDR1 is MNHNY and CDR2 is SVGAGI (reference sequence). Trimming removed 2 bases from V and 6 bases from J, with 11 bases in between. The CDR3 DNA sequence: TGTGCCAGCAGTTACCCTCAGTCTAGCAATGAGCAGTTCTTC. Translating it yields CASSYPQSSNEQFF.

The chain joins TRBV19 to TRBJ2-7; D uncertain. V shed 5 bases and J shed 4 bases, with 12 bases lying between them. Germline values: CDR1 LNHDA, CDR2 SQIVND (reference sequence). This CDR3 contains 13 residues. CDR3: CASSLVGPYEQYF. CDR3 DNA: TGTGCCAGTAGTTTGGTGGGCCCTTACGAGCAGTACTTC.

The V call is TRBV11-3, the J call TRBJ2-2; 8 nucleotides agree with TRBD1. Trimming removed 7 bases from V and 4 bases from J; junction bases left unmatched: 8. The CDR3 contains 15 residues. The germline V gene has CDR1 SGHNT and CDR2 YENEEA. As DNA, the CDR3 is TGTGCCAGCAACCGCCAGGGGGCAAGCACCGGGGAGCTGTTTTTT. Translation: CASNRQGASTGELFF.

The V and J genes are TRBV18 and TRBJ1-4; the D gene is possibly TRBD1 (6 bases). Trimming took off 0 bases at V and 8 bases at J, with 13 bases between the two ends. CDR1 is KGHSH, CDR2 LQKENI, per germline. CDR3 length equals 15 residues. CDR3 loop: CASSPPGGAREKLFF. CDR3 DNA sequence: TGTGCCAGCTCACCACCGGGGGGCGCCCGGGAAAAACTGTTTTTT. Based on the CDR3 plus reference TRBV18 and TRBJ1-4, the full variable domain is NAGVMQNPRHLVRRRGQEARLRCSPMKGHSHVYWYRQLPEEGLKFMVYLQKENIIDESGMPKERFSAEFPKEGPSILRIQQVVRGDSAAYFCASSPPGGAREKLFFGSGTQLSVL.

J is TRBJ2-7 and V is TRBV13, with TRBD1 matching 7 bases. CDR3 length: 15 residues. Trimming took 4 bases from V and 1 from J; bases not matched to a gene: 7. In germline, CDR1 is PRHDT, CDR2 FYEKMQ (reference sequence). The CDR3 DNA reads TGTGCCAGCAGCTCTAGGGGGCGTTGGTCCTACGAGCAGTACTTC. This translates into CASSSRGRWSYEQYF.

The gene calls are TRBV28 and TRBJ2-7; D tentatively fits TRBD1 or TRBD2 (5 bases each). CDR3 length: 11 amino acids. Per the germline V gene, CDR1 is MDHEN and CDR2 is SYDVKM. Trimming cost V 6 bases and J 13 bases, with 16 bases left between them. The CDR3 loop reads CASRVRDVPYF. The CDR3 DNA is TGTGCCAGCAGGGTCCGGGACGTACCTTACTTC.

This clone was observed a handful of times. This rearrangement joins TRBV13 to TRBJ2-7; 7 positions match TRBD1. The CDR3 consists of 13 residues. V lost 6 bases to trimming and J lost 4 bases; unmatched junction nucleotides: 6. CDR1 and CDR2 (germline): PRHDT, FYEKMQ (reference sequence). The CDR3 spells CASSSTGEYEQYF. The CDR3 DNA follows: TGTGCCAGCAGTTCTACAGGGGAGTACGAGCAGTACTTC.

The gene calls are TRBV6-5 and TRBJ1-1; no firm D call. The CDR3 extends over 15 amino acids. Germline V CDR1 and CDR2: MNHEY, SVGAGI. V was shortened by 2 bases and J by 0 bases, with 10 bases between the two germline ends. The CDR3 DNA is TGTGCCAGCAGTTACCCCGGACGGATGAACACTGAAGCTTTCTTT. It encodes CASSYPGRMNTEAFF.

The CDR3, as DNA: TGCGCCAGCAGCTTGGAGGGAAGTCCCGAGCAGTACTTC. It yields the protein CASSLEGSPEQYF. V and J are TRBV5-1 and TRBJ2-7; no definite D call. The germline CDR1 and CDR2 sequences are SGHRS and YFSETQ. V lost 0 bases and J 6 bases, leaving 10 bases between the germline ends. There are 13 residues in the CDR3.

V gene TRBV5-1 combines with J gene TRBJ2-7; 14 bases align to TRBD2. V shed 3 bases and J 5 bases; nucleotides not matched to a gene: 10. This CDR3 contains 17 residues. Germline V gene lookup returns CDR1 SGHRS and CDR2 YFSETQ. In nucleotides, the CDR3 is TGCGCCAGCAGCTGGGGACTAGCGGGAGCTCAGAGAGACGAGCAGTACTTC. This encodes CASSWGLAGAQRDEQYF.

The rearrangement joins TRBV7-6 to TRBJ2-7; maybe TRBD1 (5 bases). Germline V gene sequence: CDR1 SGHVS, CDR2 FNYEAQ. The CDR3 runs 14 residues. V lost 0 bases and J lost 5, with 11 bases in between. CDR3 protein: CASSLAQGFDEQYF. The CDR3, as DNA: TGTGCCAGCAGCTTAGCTCAGGGTTTCGACGAGCAGTACTTC.

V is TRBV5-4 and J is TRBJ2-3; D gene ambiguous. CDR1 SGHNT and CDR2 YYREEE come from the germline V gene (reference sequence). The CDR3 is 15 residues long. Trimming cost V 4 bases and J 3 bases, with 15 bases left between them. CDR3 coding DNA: TGTGCCAGCAGCCCATCGTTTTTGAAGACAGATACGCAGTATTTT. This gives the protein CASSPSFLKTDTQYF. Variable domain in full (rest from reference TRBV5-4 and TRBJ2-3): ETGVTQSPTHLIKTRGQQVTLRCSSQSGHNTVSWYQQALGQGPQFIFQYYREEENGRGNFPPRFSGLQFPNYSSELNVNALELDDSALYLCASSPSFLKTDTQYFGPGTRLTVL.

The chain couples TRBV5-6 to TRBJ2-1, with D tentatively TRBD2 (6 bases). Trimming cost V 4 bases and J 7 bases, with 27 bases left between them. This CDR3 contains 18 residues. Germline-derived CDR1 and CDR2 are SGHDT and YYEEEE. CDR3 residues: CASSNLPGTPSPGNEQFF. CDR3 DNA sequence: TGTGCCAGCAGCAACCTCCCCGGGACTCCCAGCCCGGGAAATGAGCAGTTCTTC.

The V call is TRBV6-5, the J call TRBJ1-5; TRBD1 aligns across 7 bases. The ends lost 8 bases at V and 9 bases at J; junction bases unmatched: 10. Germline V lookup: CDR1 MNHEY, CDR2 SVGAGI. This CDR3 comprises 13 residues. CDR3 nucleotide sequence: TGTGCCAGCGTAGGGGGCCCGGGAGGGCCCCAGCATTTT. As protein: CASVGGPGGPQHF.

CDR3 in DNA: TGTGCCAGCAGTGGGACAGTCGGAGATACGCAGTATTTT. This gives the protein CASSGTVGDTQYF. This chain uses TRBV6-1 with TRBJ2-3; tentatively, D is TRBD1 (6 bases). Trimming took 4 bases from V and 5 from J, leaving 10 bases between them. The CDR3 runs to 13 residues. The germline gives CDR1 MNHNS, CDR2 SASEGT.

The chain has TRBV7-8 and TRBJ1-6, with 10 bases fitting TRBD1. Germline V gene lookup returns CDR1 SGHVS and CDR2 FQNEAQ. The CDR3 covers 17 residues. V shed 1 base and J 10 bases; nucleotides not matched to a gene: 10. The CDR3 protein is CASSLVSGGTGESPLHF. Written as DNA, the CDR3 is TGTGCCAGCAGCTTAGTTTCTGGCGGGACAGGGGAATCACCCCTCCACTTT. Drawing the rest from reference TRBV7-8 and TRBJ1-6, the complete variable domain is GAGVSQSPRYKVAKRGQDVALRCDPISGHVSLFWYQQALGQGPEFLTYFQNEAQLDKSGLPSDRFFAERPEGSVSTLKIQRTQQEDSAVYLCASSLVSGGTGESPLHFGNGTRLTVT.

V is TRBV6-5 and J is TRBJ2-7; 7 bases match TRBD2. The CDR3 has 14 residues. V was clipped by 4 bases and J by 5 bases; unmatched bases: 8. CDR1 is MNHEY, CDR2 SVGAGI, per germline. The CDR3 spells CASSSAGVGNEQYF. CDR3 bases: TGTGCCAGCAGTTCGGCGGGAGTGGGAAACGAGCAGTACTTC.